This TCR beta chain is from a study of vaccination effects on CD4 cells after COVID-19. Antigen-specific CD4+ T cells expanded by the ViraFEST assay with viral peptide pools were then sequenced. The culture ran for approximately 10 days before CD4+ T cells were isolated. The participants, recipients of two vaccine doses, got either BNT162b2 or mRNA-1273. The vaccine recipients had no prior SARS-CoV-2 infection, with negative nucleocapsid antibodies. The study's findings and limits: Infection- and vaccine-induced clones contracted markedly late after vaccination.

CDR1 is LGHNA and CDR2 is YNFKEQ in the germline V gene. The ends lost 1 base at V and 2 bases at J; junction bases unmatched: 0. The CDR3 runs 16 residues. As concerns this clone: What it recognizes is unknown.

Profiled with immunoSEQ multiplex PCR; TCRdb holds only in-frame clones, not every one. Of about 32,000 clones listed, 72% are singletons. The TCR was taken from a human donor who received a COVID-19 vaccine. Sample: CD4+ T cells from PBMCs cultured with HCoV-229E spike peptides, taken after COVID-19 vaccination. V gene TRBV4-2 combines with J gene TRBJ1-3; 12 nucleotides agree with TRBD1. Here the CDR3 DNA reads TGTGCCAGCAGCCAAGGGGACAGGGGGCCTGGAAACACCATATATTTT. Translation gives CASSQGDRGPGNTIYF.